This T cell receptor gamma chain stems from a study of intestinal T cells in coeliac disease. Broader study findings: TRG clustering correctly classified 51 of 54 biopsies (94.4%). Age differed significantly between coeliac patients and controls. Repeated CDR3 amino acid sequences could not be told from PCR duplicates.

In this sample, this clone is large. Its antigen is unknown. TRG repertoires were amplified with LymphoTrack primers from 150 to 250 ng of biopsy DNA. TCRdb re-processed the multiplex PCR reads using CATT. The table includes some 1,000 gamma-chain clones, 45% to 50% detected once. V lost 3 bases to trimming and J lost 3 bases; unmatched junction nucleotides: 5. CDR3 length: 13 residues. Germline CDR1 and CDR2: EGSTGY and YDSYTSSV. Genomic DNA came from ten approximately 4.7-µm formalin-fixed paraffin-embedded scrolls per case. Duodenal biopsies that were formalin-fixed, paraffin-embedded, fully anonymised and surplus to diagnostic needs were used.

The V and J genes are TRGV4 and TRGJ1 or TRGJ2. This sequence originates from a human donor with celiac disease. Sequences were obtained from a duodenal biopsy. The CDR3 here is CATWDSGYYKKLF. The CDR3 DNA reads as TGTGCCACCTGGGATTCGGGTTATTATAAGAAACTCTTT.